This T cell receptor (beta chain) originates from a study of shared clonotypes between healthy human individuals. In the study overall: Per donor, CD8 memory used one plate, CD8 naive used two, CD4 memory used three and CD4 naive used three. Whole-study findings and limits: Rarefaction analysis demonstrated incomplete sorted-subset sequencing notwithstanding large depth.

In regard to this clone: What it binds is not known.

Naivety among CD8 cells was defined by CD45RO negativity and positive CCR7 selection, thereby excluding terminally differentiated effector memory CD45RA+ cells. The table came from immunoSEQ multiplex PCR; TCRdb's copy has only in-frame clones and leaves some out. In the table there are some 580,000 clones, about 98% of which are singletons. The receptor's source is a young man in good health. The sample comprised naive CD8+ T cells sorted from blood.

CDR3 coding DNA: TGTGCCAGCAGTTTACTCGAGACCGCCCCGGGGGAGCAGTACTTC. Translation gives CASSLLETAPGEQYF. V usage is TRBV27 and J usage is TRBJ2-7, with D possibly TRBD2 on 5 matching bases. The CDR3 loop spans 15 amino acids. With 2 bases removed from V and 7 bases from J, the gap between germline ends came to 18 bases. The V gene's germline CDR1 is MNHEY and CDR2 SMNVEV (reference sequence).